This T cell receptor (beta chain) appears in the sequencing data of a study of blood T cell repertoires in COVID-19. Study information: Samples of COVID-19 (acute and convalescent) were obtained from the United States, Italy and Spain.

Recovery meant two consecutive negative NP/OP PCR tests, professional clearance, or resolved symptoms. Authors' processing steps: Reference gene primer amplification gave nucleated cell count estimates. TCRdb's table, derived via immunoSEQ multiplex PCR, lists solely in-frame clones and lacks some. That table gives V, J and clone size, and the DNA gave D and trimming. The sample lists 110,000 to 150,000 clones; around 87% were seen once. V was clipped by 6 bases and J by 0 bases, with 12 bases between them. This CDR3 is 14 amino acids long. CDR1 and CDR2 (germline): LNHNV, YYDKDF (reference sequence).

This chain uses TRBV15 with TRBJ2-7; D may be TRBD1 (5 bases). Specimen: PBMCs or T cells enriched from blood (not recorded which). This TCR was sampled from a man aged 55 to 70 who had recovered from COVID-19. CDR3 amino acids: CATRSDGHSYEQYF. The DNA for the CDR3 is TGTGCCACCAGGTCGGACGGACACTCCTACGAGCAGTACTTC.